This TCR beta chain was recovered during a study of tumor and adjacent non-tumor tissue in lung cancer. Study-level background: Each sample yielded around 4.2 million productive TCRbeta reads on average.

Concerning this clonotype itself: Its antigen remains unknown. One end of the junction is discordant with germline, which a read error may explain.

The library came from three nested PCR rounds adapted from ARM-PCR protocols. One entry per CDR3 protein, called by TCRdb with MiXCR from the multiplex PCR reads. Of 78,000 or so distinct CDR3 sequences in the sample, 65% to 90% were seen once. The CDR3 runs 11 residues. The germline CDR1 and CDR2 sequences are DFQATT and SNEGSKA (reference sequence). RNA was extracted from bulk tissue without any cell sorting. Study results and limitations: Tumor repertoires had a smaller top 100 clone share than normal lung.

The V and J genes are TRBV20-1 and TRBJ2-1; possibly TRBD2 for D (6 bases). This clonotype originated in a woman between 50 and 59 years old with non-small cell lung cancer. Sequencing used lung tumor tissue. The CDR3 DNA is TGCAGTGTTTTAAGTACCGGGACTCCTATCTTC. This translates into CSVLSTGTPIF.